These 22 T cell receptor beta chains came from one sample sequenced in a study of early T cells in non-severe SARS-CoV-2 infection. Via MiXCR, TCRdb re-called the 5' RACE reads, giving one row per CDR3 protein. The sample lists about 55,000 distinct CDR3 sequences, about an eighth occurring once. Sequenced sample: whole blood. The receptor set was obtained from an adult who was a healthcare worker with PCR-confirmed SARS-CoV-2 infection or an uninfected control (not recorded which).

The chain links TRBV7-3 to TRBJ2-3; D remains unclear. Germline V CDR1 and CDR2: SGHTA, FQGTGA. The V gene lost 4 bases and the J gene lost 2 bases, with 7 bases spanning the gap. The CDR3 is 13 residues long. The CDR3 DNA follows: TGTGCCAGCAGCTCAACATACACAGATACGCAGTATTTT. This gives the protein CASSSTYTDTQYF. Drawing the rest from reference TRBV7-3 and TRBJ2-3, the complete variable domain is GAGVSQTPSNKVTEKGKYVELRCDPISGHTALYWYRQSLGQGPEFLIYFQGTGAADDSGLPNDRFFAVRPEGSVSTLKIQRTERGDSAVYLCASSSTYTDTQYFGPGTRLTVL.

This clonotype was counted ten times or more. Sequence at one end of the junction differs from germline and may be a read error. The rearrangement joins TRBV28 to TRBJ2-3, with D tentatively TRBD1 (6 bases). The CDR3 is made up of 13 amino acids. Germline V gene data show CDR1 as MDHEN and CDR2 as SYDVKM. The CDR3 region is CASSLSLGRGKSF. DNA for the CDR3: TGTGCCAGCAGTTTATCCCTCGGCAGGGGAAAGAGTTTT.

The V and J genes are TRBV18 and TRBJ2-7; 10 bases fit TRBD2. The CDR3 has 15 amino acids. Germline V gene sequence: CDR1 KGHSH, CDR2 LQKENI. V shed 3 bases, J shed 6 bases, and the junction held 8 bases outside the gene matches. CDR3 sequence: CASSPPLLAGSEQYF. The CDR3 region has the DNA TGTGCCAGCTCACCGCCCCTACTAGCGGGATCCGAGCAGTACTTC.

The chain joins TRBV28 to TRBJ2-7, with D hard to call. Germline V CDR1 and CDR2: MDHEN, SYDVKM. CDR3 length equals 13 residues. Trimming removed 4 bases from V and 6 bases from J, with 13 bases in between. CDR3 residues: CASSWGEEAEQYF. DNA of the CDR3: TGTGCCAGCAGTTGGGGTGAAGAAGCCGAGCAGTACTTC.

The chain links TRBV29-1 to TRBJ2-5, with D perhaps TRBD1 (6 bases). The length of the CDR3 is 12 residues. Germline CDR1 reads SQVTM; CDR2 reads ANQGSEA. Between the trimmed V and J ends, which lost 7 bases and 4 bases, there was a span of 13 bases. The CDR3 coding sequence is TGCAGCGCCGTCAGGGGCGGAGAGACCCAGTACTTC. Amino acids: CSAVRGGETQYF.

This clonotype showed up many times. V and J are TRBV2 and TRBJ2-7; TRBD2 aligns across 10 bases. V was pared by 6 bases and J by 1 base, with 3 bases of the junction left unmatched. This CDR3 comprises 14 residues. Germline CDR1 and CDR2: SNHLY and FYNNEI. The CDR3 reads CASSASGRSYEQYF. DNA of the CDR3: TGTGCCAGCAGCGCTAGCGGGAGATCCTACGAGCAGTACTTC. The whole variable domain, filled in from reference TRBV2 and TRBJ2-7, reads EPEVTQTPSHQVTQMGQEVILRCVPISNHLYFYWYRQILGQKVEFLVSFYNNEISEKSEIFDDQFSVERPDGSNFTLKIRSTKLEDSAMYFCASSASGRSYEQYFGPGTRLTVT.

This clonotype was recorded many times. V gene TRBV7-3 combines with J gene TRBJ2-7; 8 bases are shared with TRBD2. The CDR3 is made up of 13 amino acids. The V gene end was trimmed by 2 bases and the J gene end by 6 bases; junction bases not matched to a gene: 3. CDR1 is SGHTA and CDR2 is FQGTGA in the germline V gene. CDR3: CASSLFAGGEQYF. In DNA, the CDR3 is TGTGCCAGCAGCTTATTCGCGGGAGGCGAGCAGTACTTC.

In its sample, this clonotype was seen a few times. This chain uses TRBV20-1 with TRBJ2-7; 10 bases are a match to TRBD2. Germline CDR1 is DFQATT and CDR2 is SNEGSKA (reference sequence). The CDR3 spans 14 residues. J lost 4 bases, V lost 1 base, and 4 bases had no gene match. The CDR3 nucleotides are TGCAGTGCTAGAGTAGAGCGGGAGGGGTACGAGCAGTACTTC. This translates into CSARVEREGYEQYF.

Many counts were recorded for this clonotype. V usage is TRBV27 and J usage is TRBJ2-7; D is uncertain. The V end lost 8 bases, the J end lost 3 bases, and 11 bases lay between the germline ends. The CDR3 covers 12 residues. In germline, CDR1 is MNHEY, CDR2 SMNVEV (reference sequence). CDR3 sequence: CASRTSDYEQYF. CDR3 DNA sequence: TGTGCCAGCCGCACTTCGGACTACGAGCAGTACTTC.

This chain uses TRBV5-1 with TRBJ1-2; no definite D call. CDR1 is SGHRS, CDR2 YFSETQ, per germline. V gave up 4 bases and J gave up 7 bases, with 20 bases separating them. The CDR3 length is 15 residues. The CDR3 loop is CASSPGDSALSGYTF. DNA of the CDR3: TGCGCCAGCAGCCCAGGCGACTCAGCCCTATCTGGCTACACCTTC.

This clonotype has a count of ten or more. The chain carries TRBV9 and TRBJ1-6; 10 bases fit TRBD1. Germline CDR1 and CDR2: SGDLS and YYNGEE. Trimming took 4 bases from V and 7 from J; bases not matched to a gene: 5. The CDR3 consists of 15 residues. The CDR3 sequence: CASSNRDRGNSPLHF. CDR3 coding DNA: TGTGCCAGCAGCAACCGGGACAGGGGCAATTCACCCCTCCACTTT.

J is TRBJ2-1 and V is TRBV28; TRBD2 agrees at 15 bases. Per germline, CDR1 MDHEN and CDR2 SYDVKM. This CDR3 has 15 residues. V trimming: 5 bases; J trimming: 10 bases; junction bases outside the gene matches: 6. CDR3 residues: CASSPGTSGRREQFF. The CDR3 DNA sequence: TGTGCCAGCAGTCCCGGGACTAGCGGGAGGCGGGAGCAGTTCTTC.

Concerning this clonotype: This likely comes from a read error, as the CDR3 has no conserved phenylalanine or tryptophan at its end. The chain recombines TRBV20-1 with TRBJ2-4; 7 bases align to TRBD1. The length of the CDR3 is 14 residues. Germline trimming cut 3 bases from V and 0 bases from J; bases unmatched to any gene: 2. Germline CDR1 and CDR2: DFQATT and SNEGSKA (reference sequence). The CDR3 nucleotides read TGCAGTGCTAGCCGGGACAGAGCCAAAAACATTCAGTACTCC. Residues: CSASRDRAKNIQYS.

The V and J genes are TRBV10-3 and TRBJ2-7; the D is unclear. Between the trimmed V and J ends, which lost 1 base and 6 bases, there was a span of 7 bases. This CDR3 comprises 12 residues. The germline V gene encodes CDR1 ENHRY and CDR2 SYGVKD. DNA for the CDR3: TGTGCCATCAGTGAGTGGGGTAGCGAGCAGTACTTC. Its protein is CAISEWGSEQYF.

The table lists this clonotype with a few counts. The chain uses TRBV10-3 and TRBJ2-1, with TRBD2 matching 14 bases. Trimming took 0 bases from V and 6 from J; bases not matched to a gene: 4. Germline CDR1 ENHRY, CDR2 SYGVKD. The CDR3 totals 17 residues. CDR3 loop: CAISESQGTSGSNEQFF. CDR3 nucleotides: TGTGCCATCAGTGAGTCGCAGGGGACTAGCGGGAGCAATGAGCAGTTCTTC.

This clonotype was picked up many times. In DNA form, the CDR3 reads TGTGCCAGTAGTGCTACGACAGGGTCCTATGAAAAACTGTTTTTT. This gives the protein CASSATTGSYEKLFF. The chain joins TRBV19 to TRBJ1-4; 7 bases map to TRBD1. CDR3 length equals 15 residues. Germline CDR1 is LNHDA and CDR2 is SQIVND (reference sequence). The junction had 9 bases not matched to a gene; V was cut back by 5 bases and J by 6 bases.

The chain uses TRBV28 and TRBJ2-1; D call uncertain. There are 11 residues in the CDR3. Trimming removed 10 bases at V and 10 bases at J, with 14 bases between. The V gene's germline CDR1 is MDHEN and CDR2 SYDVKM. The CDR3 sequence: CATQFNEEQFF. CDR3 DNA sequence: TGTGCCACCCAGTTTAACGAGGAGCAGTTCTTC. Combining the CDR3 with reference TRBV28 and TRBJ2-1 gives the whole variable domain DVKVTQSSRYLVKRTGEKVFLECVQDMDHENMFWYRQDPGLGLRLIYFSYDVKMKEKGDIPEGYSVSREKKERFSLILESASTNQTSMYLCATQFNEEQFFGPGTRLTVL.

This clonotype appeared many times. A junction boundary mismatches the germline segment, possibly from a read error. The chain is built from TRBV5-1 and TRBJ2-7, with 9 bases identical to TRBD2. CDR1 is SGHRS and CDR2 is YFSETQ in the germline V gene. The CDR3 is 15 residues long. The chain's CDR3 is CASSGPGLASPRWDF. The CDR3 DNA follows: TGCGCCAGCAGCGGTCCGGGACTAGCATCCCCCCGGTGGGACTTC.

There are many counts of this clonotype. The chain recombines TRBV18 with TRBJ2-7, with TRBD1 matching 11 bases. The CDR3 is 17 amino acids. The junction had 8 bases not matched to a gene; V was cut back by 0 bases and J by 4 bases. Germline CDR1 is KGHSH and CDR2 is LQKENI. The DNA for the CDR3 is TGTGCCAGCTCACCACCGAGGACAGGGGGCATCTGGTACGAGCAGTACTTC. It is translated as CASSPPRTGGIWYEQYF.

The CDR3 protein is CASSPGLESRYEQYF. The CDR3 DNA sequence: TGTGCCAGCTCACCGGGACTAGAGTCCCGCTACGAGCAGTACTTC. V gene TRBV18 combines with J gene TRBJ2-7; TRBD2 matches 8 bases. Losses at the gene ends were 3 bases for V and 3 bases for J; bases not matched to a gene: 7. Per germline, CDR1 KGHSH and CDR2 LQKENI. The CDR3 spans 15 residues.

V is TRBV21-1 and J is TRBJ2-1; the table's D call TRBD1 went unverified against the DNA. TRBV21-1 counts as a pseudogene. This CDR3 is built from 18 residues. CDR3 sequence reads: CASSLRTGVLATYNEQFF. DNA of the CDR3: TGTGCCAGCAGCTTGCGGACAGGGGTGCTTGCTACCTACAATGAGCAGTTCTTC.

This clonotype has more than one count but fewer than ten. The V call is TRBV4-2, the J call TRBJ2-1; TRBD2 matches at 7 bases. Trimming cost V 0 bases and J 9 bases; bases outside gene matches: 8. The CDR3 runs 15 residues. Germline lookup yields CDR1 LGHNA and CDR2 YNFKEQ. In DNA form, the CDR3 reads TGTGCCAGCAGCCAAGAATTGGCGGGAGAGAGTGAGCAGTTCTTC. This translates into CASSQELAGESEQFF.